Shown below are 20 T cell receptor beta chains from a single sample sequenced in a study of T cell clonality in common variable immunodeficiency. Generated by immunoSEQ multiplex PCR, the TCRdb table keeps only in-frame clones and is missing some. Altogether approximately 75,000 clones were found in the sample, and no singletons occur. The specimen was peripheral blood mononuclear cells. The receptors originated from a person aged 18 to 70 in good health.

In its sample, this clone was seen many times. The read falls 3 residues short of the CDR3 end, and the missing part is taken from the germline J gene. V and J are TRBV11-3 and TRBJ2-1; 7 bases align to TRBD1. Germline CDR1 is SGHNT and CDR2 is YENEEA. The CDR3 runs to 14 residues. V was clipped by 8 bases and J by 6 bases; unmatched bases: 10. Partial CDR3 DNA: TGTGCCAGCGGTATTAACAGGGGAAGCAATGAG. It encodes CASGINRGSNE. The complete CDR3 sequence is CASGINRGSNEQFF.

In its sample, this clone was seen many times. The read finishes 3 residues shy of the CDR3 end, and the germline J gene is used to complete it. The V and J genes are TRBV20-1 and TRBJ2-2, with D possibly being TRBD1 (6 bases). V was pared by 0 bases and J by 5 bases, with 16 bases between. The CDR3 covers 16 residues. Germline assignment: CDR1 DFQATT and CDR2 SNEGSKA (reference sequence). The CDR3 sequence is CSAREPPGAKTGELFF. The CDR3 bases that were read are TGCAGTGCTAGAGAGCCCCCAGGGGCTAAGACCGGGGAG.

This clone has ten or more counts. From the germline J gene comes the end of the CDR3, since the read stops 3 residues before it. V is TRBV6-2 or TRBV6-3 and J is TRBJ1-6; a weak D match, TRBD1 (6 bases). The CDR3 is 12 amino acids. In germline, CDR1 is MNHEY, CDR2 SVGEGT. The ends were cut back, 11 bases at V and 10 bases at J, with 15 bases in the middle. The CDR3: CAGRRQGSPLHF. Incomplete CDR3 DNA: TGTGCCGGAAGGCGGCAGGGGTCACCC.

This clone was detected many times. The CDR3 goes on 3 residues after the read ends, and that part is filled in from the germline J gene. V gene TRBV20-1 combines with J gene TRBJ1-2, with 8 bases aligning to TRBD1. Germline CDR1 and CDR2: DFQATT and SNEGSKA (reference sequence). J lost 3 bases, V lost 6 bases, and 6 bases had no gene match. The CDR3 has 13 residues. The part of the CDR3 DNA that was read is TGCAGTGCCTTTGACAGGGGAGACTATGGC. The encoded protein is CSAFDRGDYG. The full CDR3 protein reads CSAFDRGDYGYTF.

This clone was picked up many times. The CDR3 goes on 3 residues after the read ends, and that part is filled in from the germline J gene. The V and J genes are TRBV10-3 and TRBJ2-1, with 8 bases lining up with TRBD2. The V and J ends lost 4 bases and 4 bases, in that order; junction bases with no gene match: 6. From germline, CDR1 is ENHRY and CDR2 SYGVKD. This CDR3 contains 15 residues. Incomplete CDR3 DNA: TGTGCCATCAGTGGGGCACTAGCGGATTACAATGAG. Amino acid sequence: CAISGALADYNE. The CDR3 in full is CAISGALADYNEQFF.

This clone was seen repeatedly, ten times or more. The read ends 3 residues before the CDR3 terminus; that terminus is restored from the germline J gene. The chain carries TRBV30 and TRBJ1-5, with a possible D match to TRBD1 (5 bases). Trimming took 3 bases from V and 0 from J, leaving 15 bases between them. The CDR3 consists of 16 residues. CDR1 and CDR2 (germline): GTSNPN, SVGIG (reference sequence). The CDR3 protein is CAWSRVMGGSNQPQHF. The CDR3 bases that were read are TGTGCCTGGAGCAGGGTTATGGGGGGTAGCAATCAGCCC.

The sample holds many counts of this clone. The observed sequence ends 3 residues before the CDR3 terminus, with the missing tail filled in from the germline J gene. V usage is TRBV5-1 and J usage is TRBJ2-7; D possibly corresponds to TRBD1 (6 bases). The CDR3 runs 14 residues. V was cut by 1 base and J by 1 base, with 9 bases left in between. Germline CDR1 reads SGHRS; CDR2 reads YFSETQ. The DNA read from the CDR3 is TGCGCCAGCAGCTTGATGAGGGGGTCCTACGAG. Its protein product is CASSLMRGSYE. From start to end, the CDR3 is CASSLMRGSYEQYF.

In its sample, this clone was seen many times. The read finishes 3 residues shy of the CDR3 end, and the germline J gene is used to complete it. The gene calls are TRBV7-6 and TRBJ2-1; 11 bases are a match to TRBD2. The germline CDR1 and CDR2 sequences are SGHVS and FNYEAQ. The CDR3 sequence is 17 residues long. V lost 2 bases to trimming and J lost 4 bases; unmatched junction nucleotides: 7. The CDR3 loop is CASSLRAGTSGYNEQFF. The sequenced CDR3 bases are TGTGCCAGCAGCTTAAGGGCCGGGACTAGCGGTTACAATGAG. The whole variable domain, remainder taken from reference TRBV7-6 and TRBJ2-1, is GAGVSQSPRYKVTKRGQDVALRCDPISGHVSLYWYRQALGQGPEFLTYFNYEAQQDKSGLPNDRFSAERPEGSISTLTIQRTEQRDSAMYRCASSLRAGTSGYNEQFFGPGTRLTVL.

In its sample, this clone was seen many times. The read terminates 3 residues before the CDR3 end, so the remaining end is supplied by the germline J gene. V gene TRBV2 combines with J gene TRBJ1-5; 10 positions agree with TRBD1. The J segment lost 5 bases and the V segment lost 3 bases, leaving 7 bases of the junction unmatched. The germline V gene encodes CDR1 SNHLY and CDR2 FYNNEI. This CDR3 comprises 16 residues. CDR3 protein: CASSDKTDRGDQPQHF. CDR3 DNA, as far as it was read: TGTGCCAGCAGTGACAAGACGGACAGGGGGGATCAGCCC.

This clone was detected ten times or more. The read falls 3 residues short of the CDR3 end, and the missing part is taken from the germline J gene. This chain connects TRBV5-1 to TRBJ2-2; TRBD2 matches at 8 bases. The junction had 5 bases not matched to a gene; V was cut back by 3 bases and J by 4 bases. This CDR3 has 15 amino acids. The germline CDR1 and CDR2 sequences are SGHRS and YFSETQ. CDR3 loop: CASSSGTSRTGELFF. The sequenced CDR3 bases are TGCGCCAGCAGCTCCGGGACTAGTCGCACCGGGGAG. The complete variable domain, with remaining parts taken from reference TRBV5-1 and TRBJ2-2, reads KAGVTQTPRYLIKTRGQQVTLSCSPISGHRSVSWYQQTPGQGLQFLFEYFSETQRNKGNFPGRFSGRQFSNSRSEMNVSTLELGDSALYLCASSSGTSRTGELFFGEGSRLTVL.

This clone has a count of ten or more. The CDR3 is cut off 3 residues early in the read; its end comes from the germline J gene. The V and J genes are TRBV6-2 or TRBV6-3 and TRBJ2-2, with unresolved D. The CDR3 sequence is 14 residues long. Germline V CDR1 and CDR2: MNHEY, SVGEGT. The V and J ends lost 2 bases and 3 bases respectively, with 7 bases between them. The CDR3 sequence is CASSYNRYTGELFF. The sequenced CDR3 bases are TGTGCCAGCAGTTACAATCGGTACACCGGGGAG.

This clone was detected many times. Coverage ceases 3 residues before the CDR3 finishes, and the germline J gene fills in the end. V is TRBV7-6 and J is TRBJ2-5, with D perhaps matching TRBD2 (6 bases). Germline CDR1 and CDR2: SGHVS and FNYEAQ. V was trimmed by 5 bases and J by 5 bases, leaving 12 bases between them. The CDR3 length is 13 residues. Partial CDR3 DNA: TGTGCCAGCAGCGTGCGGGGACGGGAGACC. Amino acid sequence: CASSVRGRET. The complete CDR3 reads CASSVRGRETQYF.

This clone was counted at least ten times. The CDR3 end lies 3 residues beyond the end of the read and is filled in from the germline J gene. V and J are TRBV6-2 or TRBV6-3 and TRBJ2-1; D remains unclear. The CDR3 covers 12 residues. V was clipped by 7 bases and J by 6 bases, with 10 bases between them. CDR1 and CDR2 (germline): MNHEY, SVGEGT. The CDR3 spells CASTDPGNEQFF. CDR3 DNA, as far as it was read: TGTGCCAGCACCGACCCGGGCAATGAG.

This clone was recorded many times. The read ends 3 residues before the CDR3 terminus; that terminus is restored from the germline J gene. The J gene is TRBJ2-2, the V gene TRBV20-1, with 11 bases matching TRBD2. Unmatched junction bases numbered 6, after V lost 1 base and J lost 5 bases. The CDR3 sequence is 16 residues long. Germline CDR1 DFQATT, CDR2 SNEGSKA (reference sequence). The sequenced part of the CDR3 DNA is TGCAGTGCTAGAGCCCCACTAGCGGGAGATACCGGGGAG. Its translation: CSARAPLAGDTGE. The complete CDR3 sequence is CSARAPLAGDTGELFF.

This clone has at least ten counts. The read is 3 residues too short to cover the CDR3 end, so that end is filled in from the germline J gene. The chain joins TRBV7-2 to TRBJ1-5; the D gene is possibly TRBD1 (6 bases). The CDR3 runs 16 residues. V was cut by 0 bases and J by 6 bases, with 15 bases left in between. Germline CDR1 and CDR2: SGHTA and FQGNSA. The CDR3 here is CASSLAHWGGSQPQHF. The DNA read from the CDR3 is TGTGCCAGCAGCTTAGCGCATTGGGGGGGCAGTCAGCCC.

This clone was counted only a few times. With the read ending 3 residues before the CDR3 end, the germline J gene is used to fill in that end. V and J are TRBV6-1 and TRBJ2-7; D might be TRBD1 (6 bases). The germline V gene has CDR1 MNHNS and CDR2 SASEGT. This CDR3 spans 13 amino acids. V dropped 4 bases and J dropped 3 bases, with 10 bases sitting between them. Here the CDR3 reads CASSAGVFYEQYF. The sequenced part of the CDR3 DNA is TGTGCCAGCAGTGCAGGGGTCTTCTACGAG.

This clone appeared many times. The sequence runs out 3 residues before the end of the CDR3; the remainder is reconstructed from the germline J gene. The gene calls are TRBV11-3 and TRBJ2-3; perhaps TRBD1 as D (5 bases). V dropped 4 bases and J dropped 2 bases, with 10 bases sitting between them. In germline, CDR1 is SGHNT, CDR2 YENEEA. The CDR3 is made up of 14 amino acids. CDR3 DNA (partial): TGTGCCAGCAGCTCTCAGGGTTACACAGATACG. This gives the protein CASSSQGYTDT. The full CDR3 reads CASSSQGYTDTQYF.

This clone was counted between two and nine times. The read ends 3 residues before the CDR3 terminus; that terminus is restored from the germline J gene. The chain uses TRBV10-3 and TRBJ2-7; TRBD2 matches at 9 bases. The V segment lost 4 bases and the J segment 0 bases; nucleotides outside the gene matches: 7. Germline V CDR1 and CDR2: ENHRY, SYGVKD. The CDR3 consists of 16 residues. CDR3 loop: CAISGLAGTSSYEQYF. The sequenced part of the CDR3 DNA is TGTGCCATCAGTGGCCTAGCGGGGACCAGCTCCTACGAG.

This clone was recorded many times. The sequence runs out 3 residues before the end of the CDR3; the remainder is reconstructed from the germline J gene. The chain has TRBV20-1 and TRBJ2-3; D is unclear. This CDR3 has 12 amino acids. With 4 bases removed from V and 3 bases from J, the gap between germline ends came to 8 bases. From germline, CDR1 is DFQATT and CDR2 SNEGSKA (reference sequence). The CDR3 spells CSAKLTTDTQYF. CDR3 DNA (partial): TGCAGTGCTAAATTGACTACAGATACG.

This clone was recorded many times. The observed sequence ends 3 residues before the CDR3 terminus, with the missing tail filled in from the germline J gene. V is TRBV2 and J is TRBJ2-1; 7 bases fit TRBD2. Trimming removed 3 bases from V and 8 bases from J; junction bases left unmatched: 22. The CDR3 sequence is 19 residues long. From germline, CDR1 is SNHLY and CDR2 FYNNEI. The CDR3 loop is CASSEAPWSTSPFRHEQFF. The part of the CDR3 DNA that was read is TGTGCCAGCAGTGAGGCCCCCTGGTCGACTAGCCCATTTAGACATGAG.